The rows below give T cell receptor beta chains drawn from one sample of a study of CD8 T cells in ankylosing spondylitis. TCRdb called the 5' RACE reads again in MiXCR, with one record for every CDR3 protein. The top ten hold under 0.6% of the sample, which has around 770,000 distinct CDR3 sequences, about 11% seen once. Material for sequencing was blood, either unsorted or a sorted T cell fraction (not recorded which). All receptors derive from a male donor with ankylosing spondylitis. Both conserved end residues are trimmed from each CDR3. D genes are given only for firm matches.

V	D	CDR3
TRBV20-1	NA	SATLSPEGLVTKNIQY
TRBV20-1	NA	SAIGSGAF
TRBV4-3	NA	ASSQILGSSYNEQF
TRBV9	TRBD2	ASSGLSRQRGVEETQY
TRBV6-2/TRBV6-3	TRBD1	ASRSDRDHYNEQF
TRBV20-1	NA	SARVQPNQPQH
TRBV20-1	TRBD1	SASDMRGRYEQY
TRBV12-3/TRBV12-4	NA	ASSFRRGGSSYEQY
TRBV28	NA	ASMPWDQSYEQY
TRBV24-1	NA	ATSDLNAEAF
TRBV12-3/TRBV12-4	NA	ASRTATNEKLF
TRBV30	TRBD1	AWSEWTGPNEKLF
TRBV20-1	TRBD1	SARDRQGYNYGYT
TRBV29-1	TRBD1	SVERTGGYGTDTQY
TRBV5-5	NA	ASSLNRVGINQPQH
TRBV7-6	TRBD1	ASSLASGTGFPSPLH
TRBV20-1	TRBD1	SAQTGGNYNEQF
TRBV20-1	NA	SAADKNYGYT
TRBV18	NA	ASSPNNGHEQY
TRBV25-1	NA	ASNPGTIFYEQY
TRBV7-2	NA	ASSLGTFTMTQF
TRBV6-5	NA	ASSYPRQHNSPLH
TRBV12-3/TRBV12-4	NA	ASSLGPSTAY
TRBV20-1	NA	SAREPVSPLH
TRBV28	TRBD1	ASSDQGAKQPQH
TRBV6-1	NA	ASSEQGDTQY
TRBV25-1	TRBD1	ASSEDEWTGDNSPLH
TRBV20-1	TRBD1	SASSDRENYGYT
TRBV7-2	TRBD1	PSSLAGGSYNEQF
TRBV9	TRBD1	ASMPTGANYGYT
TRBV19	TRBD1	ASSIKGAQPQH
TRBV2	TRBD1	ASSQRQGGSYNSPLH
TRBV10-3	TRBD1	AISAPNLGTEHYT
TRBV10-3	NA	AISETREDEQF
TRBV2	TRBD2	ASSSISGRATDTQY
TRBV6-2/TRBV6-3	NA	ASTHGTGATGELF